The 25 T cell receptor beta chains in this list originate from one sample, sequenced in a study of blood T cell repertoires in COVID-19. Sequencing used immunoSEQ multiplex PCR; TCRdb keeps in-frame clones, though not all of them. The data show under 200,000 clones, 85% seen once. Sequenced: peripheral blood. The receptors shown here come from a man in his forties with acute or convalescent COVID-19.

This clone showed up just a few times. This sample includes further DNA sequences coding for the same CDR3. The genes are TRBV7-9 and TRBJ2-6; no firm D call. V lost 2 bases and J 1 base, leaving 6 bases between the germline ends. The V gene's germline CDR1 is SEHNR and CDR2 FQNEAQ (reference sequence). The CDR3 spans 15 residues. The CDR3 sequence: CASSLRVSGANVLTF. The CDR3 DNA is TGTGCCAGCAGCTTACGGGTTTCTGGGGCCAACGTCCTGACTTTC.

The CDR3 here is CASSLGQSSGNTIYF. In DNA form, the CDR3 reads TGTGCCAGCAGCCTTGGACAGTCCTCTGGAAACACCATATATTTT. The chain is built from TRBV7-9 and TRBJ1-3; weak D call: TRBD1 (6 bases). Trimming shortened V by 5 bases and J by 0 bases, and 11 bases separated the two germline ends. The CDR3 consists of 15 residues. Germline V gene data show CDR1 as SEHNR and CDR2 as FQNEAQ (reference sequence). Full variable domain (rest looked up from reference TRBV7-9 and TRBJ1-3): DTGVSQNPRHKITKRGQNVTFRCDPISEHNRLYWYRQTLGQGPEFLTYFQNEAQLEKSRLLSDRFSAERPKGSFSTLEIQRTEQGDSAMYLCASSLGQSSGNTIYFGEGSWLTVV.

The J gene is TRBJ2-2, the V gene TRBV19; D possibly corresponds to TRBD2 (6 bases). There are 14 residues in the CDR3. The ends were cut back, 7 bases at V and 1 base at J, with 10 bases in the middle. CDR1 LNHDA and CDR2 SQIVND come from the germline V gene (reference sequence). CDR3 protein: CASNLGGNTGELFF. The CDR3 DNA is TGTGCCAGTAATCTCGGGGGGAACACCGGGGAGCTGTTTTTT.

This chain connects TRBV9 to TRBJ1-1; D call uncertain. Germline V gene sequence: CDR1 SGDLS, CDR2 YYNGEE. The V gene lost 2 bases and the J gene lost 3 bases, with 20 bases spanning the gap. The CDR3 is made up of 17 amino acids. The CDR3: CASSVSGGHLGDTEAFF. CDR3 bases: TGTGCCAGCAGCGTCTCGGGAGGCCATCTCGGGGACACTGAAGCTTTCTTT.

The CDR3 region is CASSIDRSGQPQHF. In nucleotides, the CDR3 is TGTGCCAGTAGTATAGACAGGTCTGGACAGCCCCAGCATTTT. The rearrangement joins TRBV19 to TRBJ1-5; D not certain. There are 14 residues in the CDR3. Trimming pared 0 bases from V and 7 bases from J, leaving 10 bases between. Germline-derived CDR1 and CDR2 are LNHDA and SQIVND (reference sequence).

The rearrangement uses TRBV30 and TRBJ1-6, with a weak D call TRBD1 (6 bases). The V end was cut by 5 bases, the J end by 5 bases, with 16 bases between. The germline V gene has CDR1 GTSNPN and CDR2 SVGIG (reference sequence). The CDR3 length is 15 residues. The CDR3, as DNA: TGTGCCTGGTTCTCCGGGACACTCAATAATTCACCCCTCCACTTT. Translating it yields CAWFSGTLNNSPLHF.

V is TRBV9 and J is TRBJ2-1; 7 nucleotides line up with TRBD2. J was trimmed by 7 bases and V by 6 bases; bases with no gene match: 10. The CDR3 is 14 amino acids. The germline CDR1 and CDR2 sequences are SGDLS and YYNGEE. CDR3 sequence (DNA): TGTGCCAGCACCCCTCCGGGGGGTCTGAATGAGCAGTTCTTC. It specifies CASTPPGGLNEQFF.

Only one count was recorded for this clone. The V gene is TRBV14, the J gene TRBJ2-7, with 8 bases fitting TRBD1. Germline assignment: CDR1 SGHDN and CDR2 FVKESK. The CDR3 extends over 17 amino acids. J was trimmed by 2 bases and V by 4 bases; bases with no gene match: 13. The CDR3 DNA is TGTGCCAGCAGCCCCTCATTCGGGGGACAGGCGACCTACGAGCAGTACTTC. Its translation is CASSPSFGGQATYEQYF.

The rearrangement joins TRBV6-2 or TRBV6-3 to TRBJ1-5; D might be TRBD1 (6 bases). The length of the CDR3 is 16 residues. The germline CDR1 and CDR2 sequences are MNHEY and SVGEGT. With 5 bases removed from V and 0 bases from J, the gap between germline ends came to 14 bases. CDR3 sequence (DNA): TGTGCCAGCAGTACACGGACAGTTAATAGCAATCAGCCCCAGCATTTT. This sequence encodes CASSTRTVNSNQPQHF.

In the case of this clone: Different DNA sequences within this sample yield the same CDR3. CDR3 DNA: TGTGCCAGCAGCCTGGCTCTAGAGCGACCGAACACTGAAGCTTTCTTT. Encoded protein: CASSLALERPNTEAFF. The chain has TRBV5-4 and TRBJ1-1; D not certain. V was clipped by 4 bases and J by 1 base, with 17 bases between them. Germline values: CDR1 SGHNT, CDR2 YYREEE (reference sequence). The CDR3 spans 16 residues.

The chain carries TRBV2 and TRBJ2-7; 9 positions agree with TRBD1. From germline, CDR1 is SNHLY and CDR2 FYNNEI. Unmatched junction bases numbered 8, after V lost 6 bases and J lost 5 bases. The length of the CDR3 is 14 residues. In nucleotides, the CDR3 is TGTGCCAGCAGGCCGGGACAGGGCATCCACGAGCAGTACTTC. Amino acid sequence: CASRPGQGIHEQYF.

J is TRBJ1-1 and V is TRBV27; D gene uncertain. V lost 8 bases and J lost 0, with 16 bases in between. The CDR3 runs 15 residues. CDR1 is MNHEY and CDR2 is SMNVEV in the germline V gene (reference sequence). DNA for the CDR3: TGTGCCAGCCAGGAGGCAGCCCTTTTGAACACTGAAGCTTTCTTT. It is translated as CASQEAALLNTEAFF.

The chain carries TRBV5-6 and TRBJ2-1; 9 nucleotides line up with TRBD2. There are 16 residues in the CDR3. The germline V gene has CDR1 SGHDT and CDR2 YYEEEE. With 0 bases clipped from V and 3 bases from J, the junction kept 4 bases outside the gene matches. In DNA form, the CDR3 reads TGTGCCAGCAGCTTGGCTAGCGGGGTGTTCTACAATGAGCAGTTCTTC. It codes for CASSLASGVFYNEQFF.

This clone was picked up a small number of times. The chain has TRBV6-1 and TRBJ2-7; D perhaps matches TRBD2 (6 bases). Between the trimmed V and J ends, which lost 1 base and 4 bases, there was a span of 11 bases. The CDR3 totals 14 residues. Germline V gene sequence: CDR1 MNHNS, CDR2 SASEGT. CDR3 sequence reads: CASSEGWGRYEQYF. The CDR3 DNA follows: TGTGCCAGCAGTGAAGGGTGGGGGAGGTACGAGCAGTACTTC.

The J gene is TRBJ1-2, the V gene TRBV6-2 or TRBV6-3; TRBD1 aligns across 9 bases. Germline assignment: CDR1 MNHEY and CDR2 SVGEGT. With 5 bases clipped from V and 3 bases from J, the junction kept 7 bases outside the gene matches. The CDR3 is 15 amino acids. DNA for the CDR3: TGTGCCAGCAGTCCCCTACAGGGGGCCGACTATGGCTACACCTTC. Encoded protein: CASSPLQGADYGYTF.

The rearrangement links TRBV5-4 to TRBJ2-7; TRBD2 agrees at 9 bases. Germline CDR1 is SGHNT and CDR2 is YYREEE (reference sequence). Trimming at V came to 3 bases and at J to 6 bases, leaving 16 bases not matched to a gene. CDR3 length equals 17 residues. Here the CDR3 DNA reads TGTGCCAGCAGCTCCCCAGCTAGCGGGACCGTCCCGGGCGAGCAGTACTTC. Protein sequence: CASSSPASGTVPGEQYF.

This clone was detected only a few times. The chain has TRBV7-3 and TRBJ2-5; the match to TRBD1 covers 8 bases. This CDR3 is 15 amino acids long. Trimming removed 5 bases from V and 5 bases from J; junction bases left unmatched: 10. Germline CDR1 reads SGHTA; CDR2 reads FQGTGA. CDR3 sequence (DNA): TGTGCCAGCAGCCCGTCGGACAGGGCCTGGGAGACCCAGTACTTC. Encoded protein: CASSPSDRAWETQYF.

This chain connects TRBV7-3 to TRBJ2-2, with D possibly matching TRBD2 (5 bases). Germline-derived CDR1 and CDR2 are SGHTA and FQGTGA. The CDR3 runs to 13 residues. V dropped 8 bases and J dropped 4 bases, with 11 bases sitting between them. The CDR3, as DNA: TGTGCCAGCGCCAGAGGGCCCACCGGGGAGCTGTTTTTT. It specifies CASARGPTGELFF.

This sequence joins TRBV10-3 and TRBJ1-1; D is undetermined. V shed 6 bases and J shed 1 base, with 9 bases lying between them. This CDR3 contains 13 residues. The V gene's germline CDR1 is ENHRY and CDR2 SYGVKD. CDR3 nucleotide sequence: TGTGCCATCAGCCTACGGGAGAACACTGAAGCTTTCTTT. The encoded protein is CAISLRENTEAFF.

This clone turned up a few times. DNA of the CDR3: TGTGCCAGCAGCCGAGGGGACGGGACAGGGGTCTATGGCTACACCTTC. It translates to CASSRGDGTGVYGYTF. The V call is TRBV7-9, the J call TRBJ1-2, with TRBD1 matching 10 bases. The germline V gene encodes CDR1 SEHNR and CDR2 FQNEAQ (reference sequence). V lost 5 bases, J lost 4 bases, and 10 bases stayed unmatched. The CDR3 runs to 16 residues.

The sample holds one count of this clone. The rearrangement uses TRBV7-9 and TRBJ1-2, with TRBD1 identical over 7 bases. There are 15 residues in the CDR3. The junction had 8 bases not matched to a gene; V was cut back by 2 bases and J by 5 bases. Germline-derived CDR1 and CDR2 are SEHNR and FQNEAQ (reference sequence). CDR3 DNA: TGTGCCAGCAGCTTAAAAGGGGGCCTAGAATATGGCTACACCTTC. As protein: CASSLKGGLEYGYTF.

The rearrangement uses TRBV5-4 and TRBJ2-7; D may be TRBD2 (5 bases). Trimming shortened V by 4 bases and J by 6 bases, and 17 bases separated the two germline ends. From germline, CDR1 is SGHNT and CDR2 YYREEE (reference sequence). This CDR3 comprises 14 residues. The CDR3: CASSTKGSSPEQYF. CDR3 sequence (DNA): TGTGCCAGCAGCACCAAAGGGAGCAGTCCCGAGCAGTACTTC.

This sequence joins TRBV30 and TRBJ1-3; D might be TRBD1 (5 bases). There are 14 residues in the CDR3. CDR1 and CDR2 (germline): GTSNPN, SVGIG (reference sequence). Trimming took off 3 bases at V and 2 bases at J, with 11 bases between the two ends. CDR3 DNA: TGTGCCTGGAGGGGGCAGGGAACTGGAAACACCATATATTTT. Translation: CAWRGQGTGNTIYF.

The chain has TRBV6-5 and TRBJ1-2; 7 bases agree with TRBD1. CDR1 MNHEY and CDR2 SVGAGI come from the germline V gene. The CDR3 covers 14 residues. Losses at the gene ends were 6 bases for V and 2 bases for J; bases not matched to a gene: 6. The CDR3: CASSPGQANYGYTF. In DNA, the CDR3 is TGTGCCAGCAGCCCCGGACAGGCGAACTATGGCTACACCTTC.

In its sample, this clone was seen many times. The chain carries TRBV5-1 and TRBJ1-2, with no clear D. The length of the CDR3 is 15 residues. The ends were cut back, 7 bases at V and 7 bases at J, with 23 bases in the middle. Germline V gives CDR1 SGHRS, CDR2 YFSETQ. The CDR3 DNA reads TGCGCCAGCCAGCTTGAGGGTGGGCAAATAGCTGGCTACACCTTC. Translated: CASQLEGGQIAGYTF.